The source of this T cell receptor beta chain is a study of T-cell reconstitution after alpha-beta-depleted transplantation in children. Unique molecular identifiers tagged the TCRbeta library. TCRdb recomputed calls from the PCR reads with MiXCR, one row per CDR3 protein. The sample contains around 270,000 distinct CDR3 sequences, 9.5% to 13% of which appear only once. The CDR3 loop spans 18 amino acids. Per the germline V gene, CDR1 is LGHNA and CDR2 is YSLEER. V shed 0 bases, J shed 3 bases, and the junction held 10 bases outside the gene matches. This clonotype was seen ten or more times. This chain joins TRBV4-3 and TRBJ2-3; TRBD2 matches 9 bases. This clonotype originated in a boy younger than two with acute myeloid leukemia, due to receive a stem cell transplant. The specimen comprised PBMCs, sampled before TCRalphabeta/CD19-depleted stem cell transplant. The CDR3 region is CASSQDLEREVLTDTQYF. In DNA form, the CDR3 reads TGCGCCAGCAGCCAAGATCTCGAGCGGGAGGTTCTAACAGATACGCAGTATTTT.